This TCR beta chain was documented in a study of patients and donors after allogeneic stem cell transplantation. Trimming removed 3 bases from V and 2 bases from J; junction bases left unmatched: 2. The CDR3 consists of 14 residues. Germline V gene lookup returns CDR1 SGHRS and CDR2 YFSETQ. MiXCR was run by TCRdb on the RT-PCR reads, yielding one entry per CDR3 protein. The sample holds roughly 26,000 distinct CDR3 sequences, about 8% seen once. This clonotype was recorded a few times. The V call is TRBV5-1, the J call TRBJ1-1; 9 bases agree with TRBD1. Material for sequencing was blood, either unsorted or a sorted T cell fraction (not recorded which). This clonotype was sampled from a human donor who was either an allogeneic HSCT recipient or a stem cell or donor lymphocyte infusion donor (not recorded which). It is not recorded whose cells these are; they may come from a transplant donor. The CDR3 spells CASSSTGGNTEAFF. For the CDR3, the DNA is TGCGCCAGCAGCTCCACAGGGGGCAACACTGAAGCTTTCTTT.